The source of this TCR beta chain is a study of response to subunit inactivated influenza vaccine. The germline CDR1 and CDR2 sequences are DFQATT and SNEGSKA (reference sequence). This CDR3 has 13 residues. Trimming took 3 bases from V and 2 from J, leaving 11 bases between them. MiXCR, run by TCRdb on the RT-PCR reads, gives a single entry per CDR3 protein. The sample lists about 500,000 distinct CDR3 sequences, approximately 15% occurring once. This receptor was obtained from a man in his fifties or sixties who received an inactivated influenza vaccine. The rearrangement uses TRBV20-1 and TRBJ2-7; D may be TRBD1 or TRBD2 (5 bases each). The sequenced sample was CD4+ T cells sorted from PBMCs, obtained around 25 months after vaccination. This CDR3 reads CSARVSGPYEQYF. The CDR3 nucleotides read TGCAGTGCTAGGGTCTCGGGGCCCTACGAGCAGTACTTC.